The TCR beta chain under discussion was sequenced for a study of technical replicates of blood from a few donors. Profiled with immunoSEQ multiplex PCR; TCRdb holds only in-frame clones, not every one. The table records roughly 7,000 clones, 90% to 97% of them present only once. The origin of this receptor is a human donor in good health. Sequencing used PBMCs.

The DNA for the CDR3 is TGTGCCAGCCAAGGGGGATCGGGGCAGTTCTTC. Its protein product is CASQGGSGQFF. The chain has TRBV19 and TRBJ2-1; D may be TRBD1 (6 bases). Germline V gene data show CDR1 as LNHDA and CDR2 as SQIVND (reference sequence). The V end lost 9 bases, the J end lost 12 bases, and 15 bases lay between the germline ends. This CDR3 has 11 amino acids.